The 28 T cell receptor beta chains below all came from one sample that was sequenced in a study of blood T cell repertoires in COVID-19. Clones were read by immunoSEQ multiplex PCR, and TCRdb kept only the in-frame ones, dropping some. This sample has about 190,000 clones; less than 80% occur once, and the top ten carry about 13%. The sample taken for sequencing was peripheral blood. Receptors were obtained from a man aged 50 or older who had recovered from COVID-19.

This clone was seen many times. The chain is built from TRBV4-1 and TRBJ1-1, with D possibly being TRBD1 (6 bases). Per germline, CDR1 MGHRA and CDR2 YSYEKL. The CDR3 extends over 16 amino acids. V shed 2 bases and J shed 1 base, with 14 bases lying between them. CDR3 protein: CASSQLFARGNTEAFF. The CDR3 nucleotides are TGCGCCAGCAGCCAATTATTTGCCAGGGGGAACACTGAAGCTTTCTTT.

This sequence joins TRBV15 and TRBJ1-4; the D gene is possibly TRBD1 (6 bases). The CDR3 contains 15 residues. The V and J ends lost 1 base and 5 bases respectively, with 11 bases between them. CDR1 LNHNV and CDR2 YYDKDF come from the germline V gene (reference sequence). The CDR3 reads CATSRVKGGNEKLFF. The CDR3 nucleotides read TGTGCCACCAGCAGAGTGAAGGGGGGGAATGAAAAACTGTTTTTT.

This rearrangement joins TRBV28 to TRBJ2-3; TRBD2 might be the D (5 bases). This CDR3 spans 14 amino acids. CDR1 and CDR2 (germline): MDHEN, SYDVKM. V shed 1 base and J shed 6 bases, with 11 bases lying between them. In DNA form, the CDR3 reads TGTGCCAGCAGTTTATCGAACCGAGGGGATACGCAGTATTTT. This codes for CASSLSNRGDTQYF.

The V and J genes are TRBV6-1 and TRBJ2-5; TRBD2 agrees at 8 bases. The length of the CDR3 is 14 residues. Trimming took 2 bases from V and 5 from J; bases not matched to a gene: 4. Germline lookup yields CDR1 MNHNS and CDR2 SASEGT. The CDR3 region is CASSELSGIETQYF. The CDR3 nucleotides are TGTGCCAGCAGTGAACTTAGCGGGATTGAGACCCAGTACTTC.

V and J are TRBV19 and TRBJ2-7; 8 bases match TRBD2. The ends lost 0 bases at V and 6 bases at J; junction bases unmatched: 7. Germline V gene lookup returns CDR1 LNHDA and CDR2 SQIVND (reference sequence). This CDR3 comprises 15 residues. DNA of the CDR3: TGTGCCAGTAGTATAGACCTCAGGACTAGCACCGAGCAGTACTTC. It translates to CASSIDLRTSTEQYF.

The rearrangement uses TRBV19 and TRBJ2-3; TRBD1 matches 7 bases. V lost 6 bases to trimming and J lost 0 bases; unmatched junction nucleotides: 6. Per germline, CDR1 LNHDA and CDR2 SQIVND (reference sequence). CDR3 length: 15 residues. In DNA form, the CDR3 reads TGTGCCAGTAGCCGCAGGGGGTCTAGCACAGATACGCAGTATTTT. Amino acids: CASSRRGSSTDTQYF.

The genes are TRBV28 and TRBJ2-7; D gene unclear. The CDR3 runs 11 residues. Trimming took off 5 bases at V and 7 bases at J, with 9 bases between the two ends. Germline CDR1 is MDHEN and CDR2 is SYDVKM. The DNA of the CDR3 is TGTGCCAGCAGTCCCATGAGGGAGCAGTACTTC. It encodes CASSPMREQYF.

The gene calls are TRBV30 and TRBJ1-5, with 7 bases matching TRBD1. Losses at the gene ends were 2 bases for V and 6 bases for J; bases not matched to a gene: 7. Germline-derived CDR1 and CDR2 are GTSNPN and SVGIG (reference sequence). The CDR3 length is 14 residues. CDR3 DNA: TGTGCCTGGAGTAAAGACAGGGAAAGTCAGCCCCAGCATTTT. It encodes CAWSKDRESQPQHF.

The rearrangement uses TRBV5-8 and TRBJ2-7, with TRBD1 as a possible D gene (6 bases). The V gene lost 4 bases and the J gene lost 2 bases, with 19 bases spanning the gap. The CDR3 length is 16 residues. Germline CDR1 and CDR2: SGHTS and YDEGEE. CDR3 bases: TGTGCCAGCAGCCCATGGGGGCAGGGTGGTACCTACGAGCAGTACTTC. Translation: CASSPWGQGGTYEQYF. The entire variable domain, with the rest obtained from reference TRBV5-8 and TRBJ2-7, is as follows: EAGVTQSPTHLIKTRGQQATLRCSPISGHTSVYWYQQALGLGLQFLLWYDEGEERNRGNFPPRFSGRQFPNYSSELNVNALELEDSALYLCASSPWGQGGTYEQYFGPGTRLTVT.

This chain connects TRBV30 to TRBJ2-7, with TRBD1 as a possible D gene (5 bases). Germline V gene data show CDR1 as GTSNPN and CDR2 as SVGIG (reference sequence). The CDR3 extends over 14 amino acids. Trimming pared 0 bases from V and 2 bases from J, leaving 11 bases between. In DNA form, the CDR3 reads TGTGCCTGGAGTGTATTACAGGCTACCTACGAGCAGTACTTC. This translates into CAWSVLQATYEQYF. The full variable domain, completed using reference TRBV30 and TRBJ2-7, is SQTIHQWPATLVQPVGSPLSLECTVEGTSNPNLYWYRQAAGRGLQLLFYSVGIGQISSEVPQNLSASRPQDRQFILSSKKLLLSDSGFYLCAWSVLQATYEQYFGPGTRLTVT.

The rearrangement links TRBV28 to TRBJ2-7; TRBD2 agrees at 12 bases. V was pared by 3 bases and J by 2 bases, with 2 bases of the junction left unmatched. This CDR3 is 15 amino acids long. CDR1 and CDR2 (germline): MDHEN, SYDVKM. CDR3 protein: CASSFGLAGTYEQYF. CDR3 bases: TGTGCCAGCAGTTTTGGACTAGCGGGGACCTACGAGCAGTACTTC.

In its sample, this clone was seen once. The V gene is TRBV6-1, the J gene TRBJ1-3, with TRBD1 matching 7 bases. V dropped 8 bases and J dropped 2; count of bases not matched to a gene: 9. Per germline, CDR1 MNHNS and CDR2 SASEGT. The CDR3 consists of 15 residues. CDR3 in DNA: TGTGCCAGCCGGATTGAGGGGGCACCTGGAAACACCATATATTTT. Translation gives CASRIEGAPGNTIYF.

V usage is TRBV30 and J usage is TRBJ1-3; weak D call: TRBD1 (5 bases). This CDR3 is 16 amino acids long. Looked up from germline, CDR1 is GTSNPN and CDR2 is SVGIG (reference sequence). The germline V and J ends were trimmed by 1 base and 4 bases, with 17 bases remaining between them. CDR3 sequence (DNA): TGTGCCTGGAGTGCGGCAGGCGTGGGGGGAGGAAACACCATATATTTT. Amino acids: CAWSAAGVGGGNTIYF.

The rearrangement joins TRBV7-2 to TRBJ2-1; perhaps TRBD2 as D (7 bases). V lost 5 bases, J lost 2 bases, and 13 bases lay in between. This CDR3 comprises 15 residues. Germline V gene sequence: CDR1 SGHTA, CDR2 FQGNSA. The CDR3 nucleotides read TGTGCCAGCAGCCCTGGGCGGGGGCCCTACAATGAGCAGTTCTTC. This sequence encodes CASSPGRGPYNEQFF.

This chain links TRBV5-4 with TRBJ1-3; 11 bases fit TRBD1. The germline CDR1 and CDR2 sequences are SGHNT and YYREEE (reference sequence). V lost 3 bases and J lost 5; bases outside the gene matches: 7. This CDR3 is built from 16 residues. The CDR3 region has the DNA TGTGCCAGCAGCTCGGCCGGACAGGGGGCCAGAAACACCATATATTTT. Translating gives CASSSAGQGARNTIYF.

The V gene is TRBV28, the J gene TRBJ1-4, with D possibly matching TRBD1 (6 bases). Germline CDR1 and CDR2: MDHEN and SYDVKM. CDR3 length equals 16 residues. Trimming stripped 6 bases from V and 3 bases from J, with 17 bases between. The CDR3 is CASRATRTEPNEKLFF. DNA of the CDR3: TGTGCCAGCAGGGCCACGAGGACAGAACCTAATGAAAAACTGTTTTTT.

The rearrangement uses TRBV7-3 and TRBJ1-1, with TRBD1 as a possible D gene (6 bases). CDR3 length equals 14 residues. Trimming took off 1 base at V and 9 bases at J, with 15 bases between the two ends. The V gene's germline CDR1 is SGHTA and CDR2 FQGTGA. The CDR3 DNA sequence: TGTGCCAGCAGCTTAAACGGAATTCAGGGGAAAGCTTTCTTT. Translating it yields CASSLNGIQGKAFF.

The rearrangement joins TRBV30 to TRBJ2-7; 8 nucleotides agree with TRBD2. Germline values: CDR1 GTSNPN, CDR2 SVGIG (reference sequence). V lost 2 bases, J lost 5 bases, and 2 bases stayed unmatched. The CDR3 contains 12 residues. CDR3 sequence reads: CAWSSGRDEQYF. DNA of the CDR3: TGTGCCTGGAGTAGCGGGAGAGACGAGCAGTACTTC.

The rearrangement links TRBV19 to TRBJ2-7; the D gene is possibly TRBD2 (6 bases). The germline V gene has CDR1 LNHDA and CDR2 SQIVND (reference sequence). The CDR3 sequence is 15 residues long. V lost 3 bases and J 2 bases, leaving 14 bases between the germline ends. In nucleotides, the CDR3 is TGTGCCAGTAGTATCACCCCCCGGGGGACCTACGAGCAGTACTTC. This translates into CASSITPRGTYEQYF.

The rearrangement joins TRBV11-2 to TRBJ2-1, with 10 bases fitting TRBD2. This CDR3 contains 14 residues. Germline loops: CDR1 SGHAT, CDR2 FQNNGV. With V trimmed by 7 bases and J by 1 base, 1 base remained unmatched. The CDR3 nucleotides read TGTGCCAGCACGACTAGCGGGTCCTACAATGAGCAGTTCTTC. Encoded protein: CASTTSGSYNEQFF.

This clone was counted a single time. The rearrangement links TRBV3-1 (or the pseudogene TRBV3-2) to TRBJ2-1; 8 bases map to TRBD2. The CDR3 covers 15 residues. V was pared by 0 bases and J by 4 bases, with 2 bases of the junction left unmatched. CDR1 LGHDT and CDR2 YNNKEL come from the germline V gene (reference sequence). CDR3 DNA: TGTGCCAGCAGCCAAGAAGCGGGAGCATACAATGAGCAGTTCTTC. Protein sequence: CASSQEAGAYNEQFF.

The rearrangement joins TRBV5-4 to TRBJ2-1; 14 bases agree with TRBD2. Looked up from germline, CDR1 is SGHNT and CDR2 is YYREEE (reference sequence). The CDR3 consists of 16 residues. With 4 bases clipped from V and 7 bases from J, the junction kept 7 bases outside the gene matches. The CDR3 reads CASSAGLAGGLNEQFF. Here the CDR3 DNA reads TGTGCCAGCAGCGCCGGACTAGCGGGAGGTTTGAATGAGCAGTTCTTC.

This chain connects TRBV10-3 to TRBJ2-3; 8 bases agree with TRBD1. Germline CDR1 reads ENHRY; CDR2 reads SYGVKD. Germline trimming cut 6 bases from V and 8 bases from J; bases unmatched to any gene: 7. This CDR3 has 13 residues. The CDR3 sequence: CAIRDGQGGTQYF. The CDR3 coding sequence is TGTGCCATCAGGGACGGACAGGGTGGTACGCAGTATTTT.

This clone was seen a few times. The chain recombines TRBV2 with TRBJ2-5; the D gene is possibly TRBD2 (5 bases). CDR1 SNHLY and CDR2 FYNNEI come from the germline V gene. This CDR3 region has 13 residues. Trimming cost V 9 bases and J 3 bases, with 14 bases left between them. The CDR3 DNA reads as TGTGCCAGACCTAGCAGGCGGGAAGAGACCCAGTACTTC. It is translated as CARPSRREETQYF.

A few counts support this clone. The CDR3 loop reads CASSPPSGTVSEQYF. The CDR3 nucleotides are TGTGCCAGCTCACCACCGTCGGGGACAGTCTCCGAGCAGTACTTC. The chain links TRBV18 to TRBJ2-7; 7 bases match TRBD1. The junction had 8 bases not matched to a gene; V was cut back by 0 bases and J by 6 bases. The V gene's germline CDR1 is KGHSH and CDR2 LQKENI. This CDR3 contains 15 residues.

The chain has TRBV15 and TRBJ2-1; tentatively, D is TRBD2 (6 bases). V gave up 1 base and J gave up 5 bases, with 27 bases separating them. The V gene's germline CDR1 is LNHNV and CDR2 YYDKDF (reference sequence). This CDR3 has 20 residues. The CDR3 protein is CATSRVPSGFAGSRNNEQFF. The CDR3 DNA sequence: TGTGCCACCAGCAGAGTCCCCAGTGGATTTGCGGGGTCCAGGAACAATGAGCAGTTCTTC.

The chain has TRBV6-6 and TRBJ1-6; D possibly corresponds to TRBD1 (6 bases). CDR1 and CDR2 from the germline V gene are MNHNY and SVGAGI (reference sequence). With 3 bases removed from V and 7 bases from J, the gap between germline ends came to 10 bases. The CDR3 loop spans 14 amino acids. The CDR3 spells CASSYSQGNSPLHF. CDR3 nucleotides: TGTGCCAGCAGTTATTCCCAGGGGAATTCACCCCTCCACTTT.

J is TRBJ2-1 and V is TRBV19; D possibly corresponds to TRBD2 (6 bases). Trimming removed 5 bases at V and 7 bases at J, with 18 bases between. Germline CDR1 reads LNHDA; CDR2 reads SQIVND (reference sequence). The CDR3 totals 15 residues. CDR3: CASSQGGTPGNEQFF. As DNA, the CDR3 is TGTGCCAGTAGTCAGGGCGGGACCCCGGGTAATGAGCAGTTCTTC.